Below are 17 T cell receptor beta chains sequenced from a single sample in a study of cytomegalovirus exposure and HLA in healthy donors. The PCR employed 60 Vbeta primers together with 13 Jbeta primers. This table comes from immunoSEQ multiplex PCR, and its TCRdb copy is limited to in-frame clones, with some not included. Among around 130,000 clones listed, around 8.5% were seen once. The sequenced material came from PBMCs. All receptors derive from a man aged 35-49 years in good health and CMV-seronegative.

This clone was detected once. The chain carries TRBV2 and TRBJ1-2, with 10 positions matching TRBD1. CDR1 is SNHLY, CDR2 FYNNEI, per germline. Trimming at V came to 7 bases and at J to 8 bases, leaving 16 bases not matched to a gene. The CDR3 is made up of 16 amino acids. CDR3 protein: CASTRDRGFMATGYTF. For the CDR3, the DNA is TGTGCCAGCACCAGGGACAGGGGTTTCATGGCTACAGGCTACACCTTC.

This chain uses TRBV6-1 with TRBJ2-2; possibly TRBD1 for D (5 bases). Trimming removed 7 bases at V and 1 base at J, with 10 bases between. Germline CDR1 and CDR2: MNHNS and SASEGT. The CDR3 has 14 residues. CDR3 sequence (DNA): TGTGCCAGCATCTTCGGACAGAACACCGGGGAGCTGTTTTTT. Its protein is CASIFGQNTGELFF.

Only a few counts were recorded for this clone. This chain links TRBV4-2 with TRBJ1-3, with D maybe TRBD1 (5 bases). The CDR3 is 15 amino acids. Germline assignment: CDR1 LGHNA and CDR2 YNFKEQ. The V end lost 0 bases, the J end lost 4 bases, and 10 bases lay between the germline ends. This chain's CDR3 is CASSQDGRVGNTIYF. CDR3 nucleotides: TGTGCCAGCAGCCAAGATGGCAGGGTGGGAAACACCATATATTTT.

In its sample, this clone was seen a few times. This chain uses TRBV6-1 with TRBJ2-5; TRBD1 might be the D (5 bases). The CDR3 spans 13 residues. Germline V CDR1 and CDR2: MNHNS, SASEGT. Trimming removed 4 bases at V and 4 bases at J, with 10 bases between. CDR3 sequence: CASSGTRVETQYF. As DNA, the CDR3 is TGTGCCAGCAGTGGCACCAGGGTAGAGACCCAGTACTTC.

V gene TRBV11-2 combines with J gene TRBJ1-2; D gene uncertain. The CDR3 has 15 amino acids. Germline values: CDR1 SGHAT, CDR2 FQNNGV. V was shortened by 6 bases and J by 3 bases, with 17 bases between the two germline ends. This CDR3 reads CASSHTPLYYYGYTF. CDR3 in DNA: TGTGCCAGCAGTCATACCCCCCTATATTACTATGGCTACACCTTC.

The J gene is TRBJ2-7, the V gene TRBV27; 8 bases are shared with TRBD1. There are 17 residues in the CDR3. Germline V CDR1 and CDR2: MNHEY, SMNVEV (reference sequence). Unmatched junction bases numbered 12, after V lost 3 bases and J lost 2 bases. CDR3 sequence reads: CASSLSLQGAPPYEQYF. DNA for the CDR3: TGTGCCAGCAGTTTGTCCCTCCAGGGGGCGCCCCCCTACGAGCAGTACTTC.

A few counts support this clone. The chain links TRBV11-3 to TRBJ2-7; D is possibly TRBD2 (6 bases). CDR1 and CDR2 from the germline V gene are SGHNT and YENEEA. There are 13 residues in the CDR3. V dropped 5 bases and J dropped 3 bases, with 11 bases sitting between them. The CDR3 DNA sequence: TGTGCCAGCAGCCCCCGGGGGAACTACGAGCAGTACTTC. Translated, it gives CASSPRGNYEQYF.

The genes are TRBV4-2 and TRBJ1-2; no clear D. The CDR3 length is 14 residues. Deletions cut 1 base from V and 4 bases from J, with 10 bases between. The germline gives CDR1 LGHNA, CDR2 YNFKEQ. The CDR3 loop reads CASSQGADVYGYTF. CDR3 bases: TGTGCCAGCAGCCAAGGGGCCGATGTCTATGGCTACACCTTC.

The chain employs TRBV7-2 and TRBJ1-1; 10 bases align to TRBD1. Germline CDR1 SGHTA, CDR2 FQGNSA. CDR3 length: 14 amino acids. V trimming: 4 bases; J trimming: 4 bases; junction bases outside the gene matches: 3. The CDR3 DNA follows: TGTGCCAGCAGCTATGGACAGGGGGTCACTGAAGCTTTCTTT. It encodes CASSYGQGVTEAFF.

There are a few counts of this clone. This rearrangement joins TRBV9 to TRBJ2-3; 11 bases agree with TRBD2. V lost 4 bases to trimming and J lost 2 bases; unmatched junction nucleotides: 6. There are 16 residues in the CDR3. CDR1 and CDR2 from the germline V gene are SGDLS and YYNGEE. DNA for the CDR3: TGTGCCAGCAGCATCCGACTAGCGGGGAACACAGATACGCAGTATTTT. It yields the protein CASSIRLAGNTDTQYF.

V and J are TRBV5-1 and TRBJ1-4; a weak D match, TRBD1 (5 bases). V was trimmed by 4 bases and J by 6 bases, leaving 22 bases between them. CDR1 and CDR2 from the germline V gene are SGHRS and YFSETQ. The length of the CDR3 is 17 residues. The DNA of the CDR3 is TGCGCCAGCAGCCCTGGAGGGAGGGCAGGGATGGATGAAAAACTGTTTTTT. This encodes CASSPGGRAGMDEKLFF.

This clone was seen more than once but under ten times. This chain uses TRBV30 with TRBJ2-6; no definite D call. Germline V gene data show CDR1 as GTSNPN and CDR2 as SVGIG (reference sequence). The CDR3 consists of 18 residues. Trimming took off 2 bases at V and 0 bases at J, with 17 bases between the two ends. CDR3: CAWSTGLGVRSGANVLTF. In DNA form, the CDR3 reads TGTGCCTGGAGTACTGGTTTGGGCGTTCGCTCTGGGGCCAACGTCCTGACTTTC.

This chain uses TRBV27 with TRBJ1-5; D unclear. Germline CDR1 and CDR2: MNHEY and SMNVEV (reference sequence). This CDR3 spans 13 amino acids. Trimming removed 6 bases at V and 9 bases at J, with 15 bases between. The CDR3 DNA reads TGTGCCAGCAGATTGGGCGGGGTCGGGCCCCAGCATTTT. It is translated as CASRLGGVGPQHF.

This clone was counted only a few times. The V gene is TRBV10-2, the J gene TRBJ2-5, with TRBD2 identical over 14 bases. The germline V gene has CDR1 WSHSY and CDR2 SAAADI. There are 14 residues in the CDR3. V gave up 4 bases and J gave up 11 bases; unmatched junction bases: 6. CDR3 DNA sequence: TGCGCCAGCAGTGGACTAGCGGGGGGGGTGGAGCAGTACTTC. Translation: CASSGLAGGVEQYF.

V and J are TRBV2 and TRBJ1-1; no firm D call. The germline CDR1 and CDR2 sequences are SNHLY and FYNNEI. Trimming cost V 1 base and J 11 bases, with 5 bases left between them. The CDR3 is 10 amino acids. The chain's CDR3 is CASSEVQAFF. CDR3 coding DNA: TGTGCCAGCAGTGAAGTTCAGGCTTTCTTT.

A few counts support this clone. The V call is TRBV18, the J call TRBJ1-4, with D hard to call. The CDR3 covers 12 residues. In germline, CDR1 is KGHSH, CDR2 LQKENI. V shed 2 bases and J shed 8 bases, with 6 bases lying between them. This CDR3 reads CASSPEEEKLFF. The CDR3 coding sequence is TGTGCCAGCTCACCAGAAGAGGAAAAACTGTTTTTT.

The CDR3 nucleotides are TGTGCCAGCAGCCAGTTGACAGGGGGGAACACTGAAGCTTTCTTT. Protein sequence: CASSQLTGGNTEAFF. The chain has TRBV6-5 and TRBJ1-1, with 9 bases aligning to TRBD1. The CDR3 is 15 residues long. Germline V CDR1 and CDR2: MNHEY, SVGAGI. Trimming removed 6 bases from V and 1 base from J; junction bases left unmatched: 6.